This record concerns one T cell receptor (beta chain) sequence. The sample belongs to a study of blood T cell repertoires in COVID-19. The overall study: The samples span acute and convalescent COVID-19 from the United States, Italy and Spain. T cells, B-cell-depleted T cells, or PBMCs supplied cDNA or gDNA.

Some clones are missing from TCRdb's copy, which holds only in-frame ones; the method was immunoSEQ multiplex PCR. The sample shows more than 250,000 clones, 75% to 85% of them seen only once. The CDR3 has 15 amino acids. J lost 3 bases, V lost 5 bases, and 11 bases had no gene match. In germline, CDR1 is SGDLS, CDR2 YYNGEE. This sequence joins TRBV9 and TRBJ2-7; 7 nucleotides align to TRBD1. The specimen sequenced was peripheral blood. This sequence originates from a man aged 50-60 years with active or convalescent COVID-19. Here the CDR3 reads CASSPPGTEFYEQYF. The CDR3 DNA reads TGTGCCAGCAGTCCCCCCGGGACAGAGTTCTACGAGCAGTACTTC.